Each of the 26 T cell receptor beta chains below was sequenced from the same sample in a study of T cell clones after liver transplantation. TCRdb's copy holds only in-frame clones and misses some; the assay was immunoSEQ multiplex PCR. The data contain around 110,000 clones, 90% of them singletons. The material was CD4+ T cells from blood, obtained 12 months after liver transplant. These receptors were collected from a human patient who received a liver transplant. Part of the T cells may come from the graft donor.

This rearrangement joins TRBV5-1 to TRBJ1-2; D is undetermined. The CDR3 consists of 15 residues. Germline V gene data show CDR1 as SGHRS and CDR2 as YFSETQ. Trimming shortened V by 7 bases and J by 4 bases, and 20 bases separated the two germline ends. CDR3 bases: TGCGCCAGCGCCAACGGCGGAGACTTTAGCTATGGCTACACCTTC. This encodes CASANGGDFSYGYTF.

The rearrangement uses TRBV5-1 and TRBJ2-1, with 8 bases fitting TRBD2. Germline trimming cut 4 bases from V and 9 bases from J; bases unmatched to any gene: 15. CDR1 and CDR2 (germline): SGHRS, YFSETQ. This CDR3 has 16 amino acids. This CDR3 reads CASSPRSGREEGEQFF. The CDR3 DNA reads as TGCGCCAGCAGCCCCCGTAGTGGGCGGGAGGAAGGTGAGCAGTTCTTC. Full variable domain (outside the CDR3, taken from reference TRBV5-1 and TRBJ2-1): KAGVTQTPRYLIKTRGQQVTLSCSPISGHRSVSWYQQTPGQGLQFLFEYFSETQRNKGNFPGRFSGRQFSNSRSEMNVSTLELGDSALYLCASSPRSGREEGEQFFGPGTRLTVL.

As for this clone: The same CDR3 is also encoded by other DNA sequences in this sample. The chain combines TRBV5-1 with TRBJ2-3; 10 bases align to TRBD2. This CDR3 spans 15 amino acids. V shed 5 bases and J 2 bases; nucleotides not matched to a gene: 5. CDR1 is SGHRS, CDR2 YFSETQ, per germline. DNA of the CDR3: TGCGCCAGCAGTTCTGGACTAGCGGACACAGATACGCAGTATTTT. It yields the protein CASSSGLADTDTQYF. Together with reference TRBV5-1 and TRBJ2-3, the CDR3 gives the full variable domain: KAGVTQTPRYLIKTRGQQVTLSCSPISGHRSVSWYQQTPGQGLQFLFEYFSETQRNKGNFPGRFSGRQFSNSRSEMNVSTLELGDSALYLCASSSGLADTDTQYFGPGTRLTVL.

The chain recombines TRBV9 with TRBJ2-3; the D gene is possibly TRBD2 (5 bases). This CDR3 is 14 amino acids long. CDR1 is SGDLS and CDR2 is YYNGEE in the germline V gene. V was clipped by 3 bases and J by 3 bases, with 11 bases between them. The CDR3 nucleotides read TGTGCCAGCAGCGATAGCGCCCAGACAGATACGCAGTATTTT. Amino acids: CASSDSAQTDTQYF.

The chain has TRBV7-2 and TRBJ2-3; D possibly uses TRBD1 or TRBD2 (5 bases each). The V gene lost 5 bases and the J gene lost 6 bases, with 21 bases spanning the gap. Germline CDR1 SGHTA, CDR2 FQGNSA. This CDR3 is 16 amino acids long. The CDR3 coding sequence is TGTGCCAGCAGCAAACCCGGGACCCCCCCCTCCGATACGCAGTATTTT. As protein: CASSKPGTPPSDTQYF. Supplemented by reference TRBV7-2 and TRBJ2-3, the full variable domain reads GAGVSQSPSNKVTEKGKDVELRCDPISGHTALYWYRQSLGQGLEFLIYFQGNSAPDKSGLPSDRFSAERTGGSVSTLTIQRTQQEDSAVYLCASSKPGTPPSDTQYFGPGTRLTVL.

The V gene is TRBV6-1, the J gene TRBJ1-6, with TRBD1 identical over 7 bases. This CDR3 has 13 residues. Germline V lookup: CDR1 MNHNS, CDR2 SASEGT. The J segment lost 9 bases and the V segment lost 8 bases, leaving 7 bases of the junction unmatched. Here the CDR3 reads CASGETGLSPLHF. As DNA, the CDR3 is TGTGCCAGCGGGGAGACAGGGCTTTCACCCCTCCACTTT.

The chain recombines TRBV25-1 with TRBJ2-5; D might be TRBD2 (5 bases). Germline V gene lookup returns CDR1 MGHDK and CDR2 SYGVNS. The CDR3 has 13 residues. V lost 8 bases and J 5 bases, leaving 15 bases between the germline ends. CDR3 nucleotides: TGTGCCAGCGGGAGTGTGGGCCTCGAGACCCAGTACTTC. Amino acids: CASGSVGLETQYF.

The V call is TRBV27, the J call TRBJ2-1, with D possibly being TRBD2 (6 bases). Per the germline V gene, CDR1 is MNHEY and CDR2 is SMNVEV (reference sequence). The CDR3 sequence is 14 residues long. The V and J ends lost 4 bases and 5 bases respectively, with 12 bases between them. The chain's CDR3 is CASSSTGLNNEQFF. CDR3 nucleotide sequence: TGTGCCAGCAGTTCGACGGGACTCAACAATGAGCAGTTCTTC.

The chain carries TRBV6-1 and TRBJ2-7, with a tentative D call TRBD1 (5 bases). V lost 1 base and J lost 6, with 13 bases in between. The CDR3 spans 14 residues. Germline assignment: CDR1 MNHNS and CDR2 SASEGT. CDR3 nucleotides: TGTGCCAGCAGTGAAGGCGTTAAAGGGGCCGAGCAGTACTTC. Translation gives CASSEGVKGAEQYF.

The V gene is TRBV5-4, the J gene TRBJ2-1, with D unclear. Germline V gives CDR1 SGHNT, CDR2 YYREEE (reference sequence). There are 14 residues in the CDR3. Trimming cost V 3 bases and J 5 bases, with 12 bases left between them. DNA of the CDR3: TGTGCCAGCAGCTCCCCACAACCTGACAATGAGCAGTTCTTC. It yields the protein CASSSPQPDNEQFF. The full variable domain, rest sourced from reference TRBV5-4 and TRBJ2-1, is ETGVTQSPTHLIKTRGQQVTLRCSSQSGHNTVSWYQQALGQGPQFIFQYYREEENGRGNFPPRFSGLQFPNYSSELNVNALELDDSALYLCASSSPQPDNEQFFGPGTRLTVL.

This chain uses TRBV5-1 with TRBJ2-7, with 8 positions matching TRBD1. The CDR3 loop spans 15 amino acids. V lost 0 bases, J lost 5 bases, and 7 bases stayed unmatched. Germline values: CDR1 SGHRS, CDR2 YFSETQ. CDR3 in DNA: TGCGCCAGCAGCTTGGAACGACAGGGGAGAAACGAGCAGTACTTC. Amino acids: CASSLERQGRNEQYF.

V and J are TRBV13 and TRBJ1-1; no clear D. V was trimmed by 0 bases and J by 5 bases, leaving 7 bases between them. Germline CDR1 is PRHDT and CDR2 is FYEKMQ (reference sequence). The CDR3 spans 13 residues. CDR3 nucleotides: TGTGCCAGCAGCTTAGGTACGGAGACTGAAGCTTTCTTT. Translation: CASSLGTETEAFF.

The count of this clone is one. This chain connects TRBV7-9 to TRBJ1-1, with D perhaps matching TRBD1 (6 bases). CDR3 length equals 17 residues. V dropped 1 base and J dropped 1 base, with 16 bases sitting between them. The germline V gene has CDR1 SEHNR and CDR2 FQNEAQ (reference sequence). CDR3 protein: CASSLGTPGQSNTEAFF. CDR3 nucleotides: TGTGCCAGCAGCTTAGGGACCCCGGGACAATCGAACACTGAAGCTTTCTTT.

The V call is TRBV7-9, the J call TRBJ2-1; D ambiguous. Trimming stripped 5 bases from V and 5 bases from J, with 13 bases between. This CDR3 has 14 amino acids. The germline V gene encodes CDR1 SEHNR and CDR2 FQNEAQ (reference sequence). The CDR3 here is CASSAGWLNNEQFF. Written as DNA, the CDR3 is TGTGCCAGCAGCGCCGGATGGTTAAACAATGAGCAGTTCTTC.

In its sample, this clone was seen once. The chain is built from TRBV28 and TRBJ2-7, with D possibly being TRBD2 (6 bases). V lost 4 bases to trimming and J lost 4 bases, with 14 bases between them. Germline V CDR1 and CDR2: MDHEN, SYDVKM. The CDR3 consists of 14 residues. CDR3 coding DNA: TGTGCCAGCAGTTCGGGAGTCCCACCTTACGAGCAGTACTTC. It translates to CASSSGVPPYEQYF.

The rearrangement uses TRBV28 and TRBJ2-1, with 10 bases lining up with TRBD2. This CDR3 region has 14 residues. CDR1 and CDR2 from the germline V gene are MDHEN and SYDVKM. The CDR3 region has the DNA TGTGCGTCAACTAGCGGGACTCTCGGGAATGAGCAGTTCTTC. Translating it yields CASTSGTLGNEQFF. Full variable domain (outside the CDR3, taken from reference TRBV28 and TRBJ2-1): DVKVTQSSRYLVKRTGEKVFLECVQDMDHENMFWYRQDPGLGLRLIYFSYDVKMKEKGDIPEGYSVSREKKERFSLILESASTNQTSMYLCASTSGTLGNEQFFGPGTRLTVL.

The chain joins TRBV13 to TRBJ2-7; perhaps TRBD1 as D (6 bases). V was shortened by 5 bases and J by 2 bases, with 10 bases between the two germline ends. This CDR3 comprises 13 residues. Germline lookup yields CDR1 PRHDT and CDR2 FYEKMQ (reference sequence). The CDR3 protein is CASSRGQTYEQYF. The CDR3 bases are TGTGCCAGCAGCCGCGGACAGACCTACGAGCAGTACTTC.

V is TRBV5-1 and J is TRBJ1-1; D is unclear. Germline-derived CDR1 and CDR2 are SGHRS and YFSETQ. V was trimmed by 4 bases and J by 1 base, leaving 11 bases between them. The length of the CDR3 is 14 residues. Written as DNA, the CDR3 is TGCGCCAGCAGCATAAGAGTTGGGAACACTGAAGCTTTCTTT. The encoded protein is CASSIRVGNTEAFF.

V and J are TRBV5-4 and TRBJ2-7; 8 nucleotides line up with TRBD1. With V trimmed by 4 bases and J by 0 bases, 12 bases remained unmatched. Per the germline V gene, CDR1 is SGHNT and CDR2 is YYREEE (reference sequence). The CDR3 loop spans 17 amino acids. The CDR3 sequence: CASSHPRTGTSSYEQYF. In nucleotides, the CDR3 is TGTGCCAGCAGCCACCCCAGGACAGGGACAAGCTCCTACGAGCAGTACTTC. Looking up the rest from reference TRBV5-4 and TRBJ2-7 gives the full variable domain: ETGVTQSPTHLIKTRGQQVTLRCSSQSGHNTVSWYQQALGQGPQFIFQYYREEENGRGNFPPRFSGLQFPNYSSELNVNALELDDSALYLCASSHPRTGTSSYEQYFGPGTRLTVT.

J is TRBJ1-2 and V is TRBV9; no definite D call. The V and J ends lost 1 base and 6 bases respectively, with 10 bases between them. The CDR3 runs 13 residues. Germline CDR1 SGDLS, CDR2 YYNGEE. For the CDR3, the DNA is TGTGCCAGCAGCGTACAGCTGAAGGATGGCTACACCTTC. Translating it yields CASSVQLKDGYTF.

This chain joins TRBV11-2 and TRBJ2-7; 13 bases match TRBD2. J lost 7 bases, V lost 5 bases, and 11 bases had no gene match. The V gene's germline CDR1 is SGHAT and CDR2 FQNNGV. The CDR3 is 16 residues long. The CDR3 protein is CASSVSGTSGVNEQYF. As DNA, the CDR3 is TGTGCCAGCAGCGTATCCGGGACTAGCGGGGTAAATGAGCAGTACTTC.

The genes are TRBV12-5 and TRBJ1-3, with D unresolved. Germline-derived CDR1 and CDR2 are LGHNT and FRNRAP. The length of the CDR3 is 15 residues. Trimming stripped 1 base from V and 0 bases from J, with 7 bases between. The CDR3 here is CASGLGQSSGNTIYF. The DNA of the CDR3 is TGTGCTAGTGGTTTGGGTCAGTCCTCTGGAAACACCATATATTTT.

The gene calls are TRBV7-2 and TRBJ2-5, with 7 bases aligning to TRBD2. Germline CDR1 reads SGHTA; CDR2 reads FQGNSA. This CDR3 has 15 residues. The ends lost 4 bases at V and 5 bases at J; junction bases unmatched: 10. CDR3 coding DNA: TGTGCCAGCAGCTGGATACTAGCGCTCAGGGAGACCCAGTACTTC. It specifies CASSWILALRETQYF.

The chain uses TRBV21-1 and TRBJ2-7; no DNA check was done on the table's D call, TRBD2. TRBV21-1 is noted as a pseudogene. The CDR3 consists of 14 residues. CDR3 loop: CASRGLADLYEQYF. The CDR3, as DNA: TGTGCCAGCCGGGGACTAGCAGATCTCTACGAGCAGTACTTC.

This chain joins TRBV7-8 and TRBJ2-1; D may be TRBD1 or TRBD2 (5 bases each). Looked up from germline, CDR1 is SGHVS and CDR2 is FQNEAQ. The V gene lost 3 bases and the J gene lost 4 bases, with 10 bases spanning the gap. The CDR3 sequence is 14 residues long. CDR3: CASSFRDRYNEQFF. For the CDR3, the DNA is TGTGCCAGCAGCTTCCGGGACCGGTACAATGAGCAGTTCTTC.

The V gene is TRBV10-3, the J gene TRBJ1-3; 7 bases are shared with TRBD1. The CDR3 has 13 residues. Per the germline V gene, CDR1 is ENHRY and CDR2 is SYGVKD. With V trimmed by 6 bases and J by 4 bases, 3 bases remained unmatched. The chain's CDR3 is CAIRGQSGNTIYF. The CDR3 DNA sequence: TGTGCCATCAGGGGACAGTCGGGAAACACCATATATTTT.